This T cell receptor (beta chain) derives from a study of PD-L1 blockade in urothelial cancer. On the study more broadly: Patients with male sex and bladder-origin urothelial cancer accounted for about 85% of the roughly 29 enrolled. Samples came from 3 weeks, at the second dose, and 6 weeks into treatment. The study, taken as a whole, reports: For durable-benefit patients, tumor-associated blood clones expanded more at 3 weeks.

From germline, CDR1 is SGHTA and CDR2 FQGNSA. There are 18 residues in the CDR3. V lost 5 bases and J lost 1; bases outside the gene matches: 10. Stated time point: peripheral blood 6 weeks after treatment start. Patients yielded 1 to 8 samples each, pretreatment and on-treatment. Some clones are missing from TCRdb's copy, which holds only in-frame ones; the method was immunoSEQ multiplex PCR. The sample holds about 120,000 clones, more than 75% seen once. Points on this clone: Its antigen is unknown.

The sequenced sample was PBMCs, obtained around atezolizumab (anti-PD-L1) treatment. This rearrangement joins TRBV7-2 to TRBJ2-1, with TRBD2 identical over 11 bases. This clonotype was sampled from a man aged 45-65 years with urothelial cancer. CDR3 nucleotides: TGTGCCAGCAGCCCCACTAGCGGGAGCCTCACGTCCTACAATGAGCAGTTCTTC. Its translation: CASSPTSGSLTSYNEQFF.